Shown below are 23 T cell receptor beta chains from a single sample sequenced in a study of naive and memory T cell subsets. Two oligonucleotides, mixed equimolar, formed the beta constant-region primer covering TRBC1 and TRBC2. Four rounds of PCR amplified the ligated cDNA using nested alpha and beta constant-region primers plus SP2. One entry per CDR3 protein, called by TCRdb with MiXCR from the UMI-ligation and nested PCR reads. The data show around 130,000 distinct CDR3 sequences, 30% to 45% seen once. Material for sequencing was central memory CD4+ T cells from blood. These receptors were collected from a human donor in good health.

This clonotype was picked up a small number of times. CDR3 in amino acids: CASSQLQGQPQHF. The CDR3 DNA reads as TGTGCCAGCAGCCAATTACAGGGACAGCCCCAGCATTTT. The chain is built from TRBV3-1 and TRBJ1-5; tentatively, D is TRBD1 (6 bases). V lost 2 bases and J 7 bases, leaving 9 bases between the germline ends. The CDR3 spans 13 residues. Germline V CDR1 and CDR2: LGHDT, YNNKEL (reference sequence).

This rearrangement joins TRBV29-1 to TRBJ2-5, with a tentative D call TRBD1 (5 bases). The ends were cut back, 5 bases at V and 2 bases at J, with 12 bases in the middle. This CDR3 has 13 amino acids. Germline V gene sequence: CDR1 SQVTM, CDR2 ANQGSEA. CDR3 nucleotides: TGCAGCGTTAGGCCAGGGATGCAAGAGACCCAGTACTTC. Protein sequence: CSVRPGMQETQYF.

This clonotype was recorded once. V and J are TRBV5-5 and TRBJ1-4; D is unclear. Trimming pared 6 bases from V and 0 bases from J, leaving 12 bases between. CDR3 length equals 15 residues. CDR1 SGHKS and CDR2 YYEKEE come from the germline V gene (reference sequence). CDR3 sequence: CASTRSISTNEKLFF. The CDR3 DNA follows: TGTGCCAGCACCCGGTCAATTTCAACTAATGAAAAACTGTTTTTT.

This clonotype appeared a few times. This chain uses TRBV20-1 with TRBJ2-7; 7 bases fit TRBD2. CDR3 length equals 16 residues. Germline V gene lookup returns CDR1 DFQATT and CDR2 SNEGSKA (reference sequence). V gave up 3 bases and J gave up 0 bases; unmatched junction bases: 11. The CDR3 loop reads CSASVIGGLNSYEQYF. CDR3 in DNA: TGCAGTGCTAGCGTAATTGGGGGACTAAACTCCTACGAGCAGTACTTC.

The rearrangement joins TRBV28 to TRBJ2-5, with D unresolved. V gave up 2 bases and J gave up 2 bases, with 9 bases separating them. This CDR3 spans 14 amino acids. Germline lookup yields CDR1 MDHEN and CDR2 SYDVKM. The CDR3 sequence: CASSLHVAQETQYF. DNA for the CDR3: TGTGCCAGCAGTTTACATGTAGCTCAAGAGACCCAGTACTTC.

In its sample, this clonotype was seen a few times. V gene TRBV7-2 combines with J gene TRBJ2-5; 11 nucleotides agree with TRBD1. Germline-derived CDR1 and CDR2 are SGHTA and FQGNSA. This CDR3 comprises 16 residues. V lost 2 bases to trimming and J lost 2 bases; unmatched junction nucleotides: 4. The CDR3 loop reads CASSLYRDRGQETQYF. The CDR3 nucleotides read TGTGCCAGCAGCTTATACCGGGACAGGGGGCAAGAGACCCAGTACTTC.

The V gene is TRBV5-5, the J gene TRBJ2-7; D is uncertain. CDR3 length: 12 residues. Germline V gene data show CDR1 as SGHKS and CDR2 as YYEKEE (reference sequence). V was cut by 5 bases and J by 2 bases, with 8 bases left in between. The CDR3 loop reads CASSLPAYEQYF. The DNA for the CDR3 is TGTGCCAGCAGTCTCCCGGCCTACGAGCAGTACTTC. The whole variable domain, remainder taken from reference TRBV5-5 and TRBJ2-7, is DAGVTQSPTHLIKTRGQQVTLRCSPISGHKSVSWYQQVLGQGPQFIFQYYEKEERGRGNFPDRFSARQFPNYSSELNVNALLLGDSALYLCASSLPAYEQYFGPGTRLTVT.

The rearrangement joins TRBV18 to TRBJ2-7; TRBD1 might be the D (5 bases). Trimming cost V 3 bases and J 10 bases, with 22 bases left between them. From germline, CDR1 is KGHSH and CDR2 LQKENI. The CDR3 is 15 residues long. CDR3: CASSPPSDQGKPQYF. In DNA, the CDR3 is TGTGCCAGCTCACCTCCTTCGGACCAGGGCAAGCCTCAGTACTTC.

This clonotype turned up a few times. This chain uses TRBV29-1 with TRBJ1-5; D might be TRBD1 (6 bases). Between the trimmed V and J ends, which lost 5 bases and 0 bases, there was a span of 8 bases. Germline values: CDR1 SQVTM, CDR2 ANQGSEA. The CDR3 covers 13 residues. The CDR3 reads CSVQQGSNQPQHF. The CDR3 DNA sequence: TGCAGCGTTCAACAGGGTAGCAATCAGCCCCAGCATTTT.

The rearrangement joins TRBV28 to TRBJ2-7, with D possibly TRBD2 on 6 matching bases. The germline V gene encodes CDR1 MDHEN and CDR2 SYDVKM. The CDR3 runs 17 residues. V gave up 3 bases and J gave up 0 bases, with 18 bases separating them. CDR3 region: CASSFPPGAGSSYEQYF. CDR3 DNA: TGTGCCAGCAGTTTCCCCCCCGGGGCGGGAAGCTCCTACGAGCAGTACTTC.

This chain uses TRBV7-2 with TRBJ2-7; D remains ambiguous. The CDR3 runs 15 residues. CDR1 is SGHTA, CDR2 FQGNSA, per germline. Trimming left V 4 bases short and J 5 bases short, with 18 bases between. As DNA, the CDR3 is TGTGCCAGCAGCTCCCTCCCAGGAATCCTCAACGAGCAGTACTTC. Translation: CASSSLPGILNEQYF.

This clonotype has a handful of counts. The chain links TRBV3-1 to TRBJ2-7; D could derive from TRBD1 or TRBD2 (5 bases each). The V end lost 1 base, the J end lost 0 bases, and 13 bases lay between the germline ends. The CDR3 contains 16 residues. Per germline, CDR1 LGHDT and CDR2 YNNKEL (reference sequence). The CDR3, as DNA: TGTGCCAGCAGCCAAGGTTCGGGACCTAGCTCCTACGAGCAGTACTTC. Its translation: CASSQGSGPSSYEQYF.

This clonotype showed up just a few times. The V gene is TRBV7-2, the J gene TRBJ2-5; TRBD2 is a possible D gene (6 bases). CDR3 length equals 15 residues. Germline V CDR1 and CDR2: SGHTA, FQGNSA. The V end lost 6 bases, the J end lost 5 bases, and 19 bases lay between the germline ends. CDR3 nucleotide sequence: TGTGCCAGCAGGCACAACCCGACTAGGACGGAGACCCAGTACTTC. Its protein is CASRHNPTRTETQYF.

The rearrangement joins TRBV6-2 or TRBV6-3 to TRBJ1-1; 7 bases are a match to TRBD1. This CDR3 contains 16 residues. The V gene end was trimmed by 0 bases and the J gene end by 1 base; junction bases not matched to a gene: 5. Per germline, CDR1 MNHEY and CDR2 SVGEGT. The CDR3 DNA is TGTGCCAGCAGTTACTCTACAGGGGAGTCGAACACTGAAGCTTTCTTT. Translation: CASSYSTGESNTEAFF.

This chain links TRBV20-1 with TRBJ2-1, with 14 bases identical to TRBD2. With V trimmed by 6 bases and J by 9 bases, 7 bases remained unmatched. The CDR3 contains 14 residues. CDR1 is DFQATT and CDR2 is SNEGSKA in the germline V gene (reference sequence). The CDR3 DNA follows: TGCAGTGCGCGACTAGCGGGAGGGAGAAGTGAGCAGTTCTTC. Its protein is CSARLAGGRSEQFF.

The V call is TRBV11-2, the J call TRBJ2-7, with 7 bases that match TRBD1. Germline V gene data show CDR1 as SGHAT and CDR2 as FQNNGV. J lost 4 bases, V lost 0 bases, and 3 bases had no gene match. The CDR3 is made up of 14 amino acids. In nucleotides, the CDR3 is TGTGCCAGCAGCTTAGAGACAGGGCGGTACGAGCAGTACTTC. Its translation is CASSLETGRYEQYF.

V usage is TRBV29-1 and J usage is TRBJ2-3, with 10 bases identical to TRBD2. CDR3 size: 16 residues. Trimming at V came to 7 bases and at J to 6 bases, leaving 16 bases not matched to a gene. Per germline, CDR1 SQVTM and CDR2 ANQGSEA. CDR3 DNA sequence: TGCAGCGCTGGTCTGGCTAGCGGGGGATCGGGGGATACGCAGTATTTT. It translates to CSAGLASGGSGDTQYF.

At least ten counts were recorded for this clonotype. The chain links TRBV19 to TRBJ2-7; D call uncertain. V gave up 4 bases and J gave up 4 bases, with 8 bases separating them. Germline CDR1 reads LNHDA; CDR2 reads SQIVND (reference sequence). The CDR3 length is 12 residues. CDR3 sequence reads: CASSRGEYEQYF. The CDR3 DNA follows: TGTGCCAGTAGTAGAGGAGAGTACGAGCAGTACTTC. Full variable domain (remainder filled in from reference TRBV19 and TRBJ2-7): DGGITQSPKYLFRKEGQNVTLSCEQNLNHDAMYWYRQDPGQGLRLIYYSQIVNDFQKGDIAEGYSVSREKKESFPLTVTSAQKNPTAFYLCASSRGEYEQYFGPGTRLTVT.

The V and J genes are TRBV7-6 and TRBJ2-5; D may correspond to TRBD1 or TRBD2 (5 bases each). Deletions cut 7 bases from V and 2 bases from J, with 20 bases between. The CDR3 length is 16 residues. CDR1 SGHVS and CDR2 FNYEAQ come from the germline V gene. Written as DNA, the CDR3 is TGTGCCAGCACCCCACTCTTACCGGGGCCGCAAGAGACCCAGTACTTC. The encoded protein is CASTPLLPGPQETQYF.

This clonotype appeared a few times. This chain uses TRBV20-1 with TRBJ1-3, with D unclear. The CDR3 sequence is 15 residues long. Trimming removed 5 bases from V and 0 bases from J, with 14 bases in between. Per the germline V gene, CDR1 is DFQATT and CDR2 is SNEGSKA (reference sequence). CDR3 DNA: TGCAGTGCTTCCGACACGTTGCTCTCTGGAAACACCATATATTTT. It codes for CSASDTLLSGNTIYF.

This clonotype was observed a handful of times. The CDR3 spells CASSLIGLGTDTQYF. The CDR3 DNA follows: TGCGCCAGCAGCTTGATAGGTTTGGGCACAGATACGCAGTATTTT. V is TRBV5-1 and J is TRBJ2-3; unclear D gene. V was shortened by 1 base and J by 1 base, with 10 bases between the two germline ends. The CDR3 contains 15 residues. CDR1 is SGHRS, CDR2 YFSETQ, per germline.

This clonotype was counted once. The rearrangement joins TRBV5-1 to TRBJ2-2, with D possibly matching TRBD2 (6 bases). The CDR3 spans 15 residues. V was shortened by 3 bases and J by 2 bases, with 11 bases between the two germline ends. The germline gives CDR1 SGHRS, CDR2 YFSETQ. CDR3 coding DNA: TGCGCCAGCAGCTGGGGGGTCGTAAACACCGGGGAGCTGTTTTTT. As protein: CASSWGVVNTGELFF.

The V call is TRBV20-1, the J call TRBJ2-3; no firm D call. The V end lost 0 bases, the J end lost 2 bases, and 6 bases lay between the germline ends. The CDR3 covers 13 residues. The germline gives CDR1 DFQATT, CDR2 SNEGSKA (reference sequence). DNA of the CDR3: TGCAGTGCTAGAGATACAATCACAGATACGCAGTATTTT. It specifies CSARDTITDTQYF.